The source of this T cell receptor (beta chain) is a study of beta chain features in type 1 diabetes. Study-wide results and limits: In comparison with healthy donors, patients had naive, central memory and Treg TCRB repertoires that appeared more similar.

V lost 4 bases to trimming and J lost 4 bases; unmatched junction nucleotides: 3. This CDR3 has 14 residues. Germline loops: CDR1 SGHTA, CDR2 FQGNSA. Every donor had blood drawn once into heparin, around 100 mL on average. A CD45RO/CCR7/CD25/CD127/CD95/CD27 panel sorted naive, central memory, regulatory and stem cell-like memory CD4+ cells. Every sorted population was more than 95% pure. This clone has only a few counts. Its matching antigen is unknown. Every bit of the isolated RNA underwent reverse transcription, so sequencing read expressed TCRB transcripts. Produced via immunoSEQ multiplex PCR; TCRdb's table is partial and in-frame only. The repertoire has under 550,000 clones, 10% to 12% of them found once; the top ten carry over 0.04%.

This chain uses TRBV7-2 with TRBJ1-4; 7 bases align to TRBD1. The sequenced sample consisted of naive CD4+ T cells from blood. The TCR comes from a woman younger than 30 in good health. The CDR3 sequence: CASSWDSVNEKLFF. The CDR3 DNA is TGTGCCAGCAGCTGGGACAGCGTTAATGAAAAACTGTTTTTT.